The 8 T cell receptor beta chains below come from one sample, sequenced in a study of blood T cell repertoires in COVID-19. Sequencing used immunoSEQ multiplex PCR; TCRdb keeps in-frame clones, though not all of them. Here the sample spans 90,000 to 120,000 clones, 80% to 95% being singletons. The sample taken for sequencing was peripheral blood. Source of these receptors: a man aged 55 to 70 with acute or convalescent COVID-19.

The chain uses TRBV12-2 and TRBJ2-7; the table's D call TRBD2 went unverified against the DNA. TRBV12-2 is listed as a pseudogene. This CDR3 has 16 amino acids. The CDR3 DNA is TGTGCAAGTCGCTTAGGACCTAGCGGGGCCTCCTACGAGCAGTACGTC. Protein sequence: CASRLGPSGASYEQYV.

The DNA of the CDR3 is TGTGCCTGGGACAGAAACAATGAGCAGTTCTTC. It yields the protein CAWDRNNEQFF. V and J are TRBV30 and TRBJ2-1; a weak D match, TRBD1 (5 bases). The germline CDR1 and CDR2 sequences are GTSNPN and SVGIG (reference sequence). There are 11 residues in the CDR3. The germline V and J ends were trimmed by 5 bases and 5 bases, with 7 bases remaining between them.

The V call is TRBV12-3 or TRBV12-4, the J call TRBJ2-1; no definite D call. The germline V and J ends were trimmed by 2 bases and 6 bases, with 5 bases remaining between them. The CDR3 totals 12 residues. Here the CDR3 DNA reads TGTGCCAGCAGTTTAAGGAGCAATGAGCAGTTCTTC. Residues: CASSLRSNEQFF.

This chain joins TRBV3-1 (or the pseudogene TRBV3-2) and TRBJ2-2, with TRBD2 matching over 11 bases. V shed 4 bases, J shed 3 bases, and the junction held 10 bases outside the gene matches. This CDR3 has 18 amino acids. CDR1 is LGHDT and CDR2 is YNNKEL in the germline V gene (reference sequence). The CDR3 spells CASSLPGLAVLDTGELFF. The DNA for the CDR3 is TGTGCCAGCAGCCTACCGGGACTAGCGGTACTTGACACCGGGGAGCTGTTTTTT.

V gene TRBV11-3 combines with J gene TRBJ2-1; D perhaps matches TRBD2 (5 bases). Germline V gene sequence: CDR1 SGHNT, CDR2 YENEEA. With 3 bases removed from V and 9 bases from J, the gap between germline ends came to 15 bases. The CDR3 covers 14 residues. CDR3 DNA: TGTGCCAGCAGCTTCGCGAAGACGGGGAGTGAGCAGTTCTTC. The encoded protein is CASSFAKTGSEQFF.

The V gene is TRBV7-4, the J gene TRBJ2-1, with 15 bases that match TRBD2. CDR1 is SGHVT and CDR2 is SQSDAQ in the germline V gene. Trimming cost V 4 bases and J 5 bases; bases outside gene matches: 9. The CDR3 contains 18 residues. CDR3 in DNA: TGTGCCAGCAGCTCGGGACTAGCGGGAGGAAAGGGTAACAATGAGCAGTTCTTC. Its protein product is CASSSGLAGGKGNNEQFF. The entire variable domain, with the rest obtained from reference TRBV7-4 and TRBJ2-1, is as follows: GAGVSQSPRYKVAKRGRDVALRCDSISGHVTLYWYRQTLGQGSEVLTYSQSDAQRDKSGRPSGRFSAERPERSVSTLKIQRTEQGDSAVYLCASSSGLAGGKGNNEQFFGPGTRLTVL.

The gene calls are TRBV11-2 and TRBJ2-3; D is perhaps TRBD2 (6 bases). This CDR3 has 17 residues. Germline CDR1 is SGHAT and CDR2 is FQNNGV. Trimming shortened V by 5 bases and J by 3 bases, and 21 bases separated the two germline ends. The CDR3 DNA follows: TGTGCCAGCAGCCCCGTGGGGGGAGGAGGGATAACAGATACGCAGTATTTT. Amino acids: CASSPVGGGGITDTQYF.

The CDR3 region has the DNA TGCGCCAGCAGCTGGGACGGACTAGCGGGAGAGGGAGAGACCCAGTACTTC. Protein: CASSWDGLAGEGETQYF. The chain joins TRBV5-1 to TRBJ2-5; 13 bases map to TRBD2. Germline V CDR1 and CDR2: SGHRS, YFSETQ. Germline trimming cut 3 bases from V and 4 bases from J; bases unmatched to any gene: 9. The CDR3 consists of 17 residues. Complete variable domain (other parts from reference TRBV5-1 and TRBJ2-5): KAGVTQTPRYLIKTRGQQVTLSCSPISGHRSVSWYQQTPGQGLQFLFEYFSETQRNKGNFPGRFSGRQFSNSRSEMNVSTLELGDSALYLCASSWDGLAGEGETQYFGPGTRLLVL.